This entry lists 6 T cell receptor beta chains sequenced from one sample in a study of OX40 agonist ivuxolimab in advanced cancers. Libraries were prepared by immunoSEQ multiplex PCR; TCRdb keeps only in-frame clonotypes and omits some of them. The table has about 21,000 clones, about four fifths seen once. Sequencing used CD4+ or CD8+ T cells sorted from blood, obtained in a trial of the OX40 agonist ivuxolimab. The origin of the receptors is an adult with an advanced solid tumor such as melanoma, head and neck, liver or kidney cancer.

The chain joins TRBV9 to TRBJ2-7, with a weak D call TRBD1 (6 bases). Trimming took 4 bases from V and 7 from J, leaving 18 bases between them. This CDR3 has 14 residues. Germline V gene lookup returns CDR1 SGDLS and CDR2 YYNGEE. The CDR3 DNA reads as TGTGCCAGCAGCCTCGGGACACAACCTCGGGAGCAGTACTTC. As protein: CASSLGTQPREQYF.

This chain joins TRBV11-2 and TRBJ2-5; 7 nucleotides agree with TRBD1. V dropped 1 base and J dropped 2; count of bases not matched to a gene: 4. Germline V gene data show CDR1 as SGHAT and CDR2 as FQNNGV. The CDR3 consists of 15 residues. The CDR3 DNA is TGTGCCAGCAGCTTAGGTGGGACAGTACAAGAGACCCAGTACTTC. It yields the protein CASSLGGTVQETQYF.

This chain links TRBV5-1 with TRBJ2-1, with D possibly TRBD1 on 6 matching bases. Germline V gives CDR1 SGHRS, CDR2 YFSETQ. V was cut by 1 base and J by 3 bases, with 14 bases left in between. The CDR3 spans 16 residues. Here the CDR3 DNA reads TGCGCCAGCAGCTTGATGGGGGCATGGGTCTACAATGAGCAGTTCTTC. Protein sequence: CASSLMGAWVYNEQFF.

By frequency in the sample, this clone is medium-sized. The V call is TRBV7-8, the J call TRBJ2-1, with 10 bases lining up with TRBD2. V trimming: 5 bases; J trimming: 5 bases; junction bases outside the gene matches: 9. CDR1 is SGHVS, CDR2 FQNEAQ, per germline. This CDR3 is built from 16 residues. For the CDR3, the DNA is TGTGCCAGCAGCCCCCTAGCGGGAGCTTCTAACAATGAGCAGTTCTTC. Translating gives CASSPLAGASNNEQFF.

V is TRBV27 and J is TRBJ2-7; no clear D. V was trimmed by 3 bases and J by 2 bases, leaving 8 bases between them. The germline CDR1 and CDR2 sequences are MNHEY and SMNVEV (reference sequence). This CDR3 spans 13 amino acids. Written as DNA, the CDR3 is TGTGCCAGCAGTTTTGGGATCCCCTACGAGCAGTACTTC. Protein sequence: CASSFGIPYEQYF.

The chain uses TRBV27 and TRBJ2-7, with 9 bases lining up with TRBD2. This CDR3 is 14 amino acids long. The trim removed 2 bases at V and 6 bases at J, leaving 5 bases unmatched. Germline-derived CDR1 and CDR2 are MNHEY and SMNVEV (reference sequence). The CDR3 protein is CASSLISGSGEQYF. CDR3 DNA: TGTGCCAGCAGTTTAATTAGCGGGAGTGGCGAGCAGTACTTC.